The clone carrying this TCR beta chain was seen more than once but under ten times. The antigen is unknown. The sample originates from a study of blood T cells in healthy people across ages. Study overall: Per every two T cells, about one barcoded beta molecule was captured by template switching. Study results and caveats: The unknown donor CMV status may have confounded expanded clonotype changes.

Primed by a sample-barcoded 5' primer and a J-beta primer mix, a second PCR proceeded for roughly 7 to 11 cycles. Through a template-switch adaptor with 12 random nucleotides, each cDNA molecule received a tag. From the 5' RACE reads, TCRdb called clonotypes with MiXCR, one entry per CDR3 protein. The table has 1.5 million or so distinct CDR3 sequences, 35% to 45% seen once; the top ten hold about 4%. V lost 6 bases and J 5 bases, leaving 14 bases between the germline ends. The length of the CDR3 is 13 residues. In germline, CDR1 is DFQATT, CDR2 SNEGSKA (reference sequence). The TCR comes from a woman aged 18-29 years in good health. The chain uses TRBV20-1 and TRBJ2-1; D unresolved. Sequences were obtained from blood. The CDR3 bases are TGCAGTGCCACAAACGCGGTTAACAATGAGCAGTTCTTC. It translates to CSATNAVNNEQFF.